This T cell receptor (beta chain) was observed in a study of resident and recirculating memory T cells in vitiligo. The overall study: Samples were epidermis from two lesional and two nonlesional sites, plus PBMCs. No cells were sorted; samples were homogenized just before genomic DNA extraction. Study results and caveats: Vitiligo lesions lacked a unique dominant clone, and clonality varied.

CDR1 MGHRA and CDR2 YSYEKL come from the germline V gene. Trimming cost V 6 bases and J 10 bases; bases outside gene matches: 7. The CDR3 spans 14 residues. Generated by immunoSEQ multiplex PCR, the TCRdb table keeps only in-frame clones and is missing some. The sample consists of 40,000 to 50,000 clones, around nine tenths of them appearing once. Stable vitiligo meant no lesion change over the previous 6 months. Worth noting for this clone: Its antigen is not identified.

The gene calls are TRBV4-1 and TRBJ1-6, with 9 bases that match TRBD1. This receptor was taken from a male donor with vitiligo. Sample: blood. The DNA for the CDR3 is TGCGCCAGCAGTCAGACAGGGGGAGTCTCACCCCTCCACTTT. Protein product: CASSQTGGVSPLHF.